The 2 T cell receptor beta chains below all came from one sample that was sequenced in a study of early T cells in non-severe SARS-CoV-2 infection. Via MiXCR, TCRdb re-called the 5' RACE reads, giving one row per CDR3 protein. The repertoire consists of more than 45,000 distinct CDR3 sequences, with roughly 8% occurring once and the leading ten covering roughly 3.5%. The sequenced sample was whole blood. All receptors derive from an adult who was a healthcare worker with PCR-confirmed SARS-CoV-2 infection or an uninfected control (not recorded which).

This chain links TRBV10-3 with TRBJ2-3; 9 bases match TRBD2. The length of the CDR3 is 14 residues. The germline V gene encodes CDR1 ENHRY and CDR2 SYGVKD. V trimming: 6 bases; J trimming: 6 bases; junction bases outside the gene matches: 7. CDR3 coding DNA: TGTGCCATCAGGCCGGGACTAGCCACGGATACGCAGTATTTT. Protein sequence: CAIRPGLATDTQYF.

This clonotype was counted many times. V is TRBV28 and J is TRBJ1-5, with no clear D. Germline CDR1 MDHEN, CDR2 SYDVKM. CDR3 length equals 17 residues. V gave up 3 bases and J gave up 0 bases, with 15 bases separating them. The chain's CDR3 is CASSFRQTPYSNQPQHF. DNA for the CDR3: TGTGCCAGCAGTTTTCGTCAAACCCCTTATAGCAATCAGCCCCAGCATTTT.